The T cell receptor beta chain described here comes from a study of blood T cell repertoires in COVID-19. Across the whole study: The study drew acute and convalescent COVID-19 samples from the United States, Italy and Spain.

The study drew participants aged about 18 to 95 years from fewer than 30 US areas. Data came from immunoSEQ multiplex PCR; TCRdb stores just in-frame clones and leaves some out. The repertoire holds under 300,000 clones, with about 85% as singletons. The CDR3 is 13 residues long. In germline, CDR1 is LNHDA, CDR2 SQIVND (reference sequence). Trimming took 7 bases from V and 4 from J; bases not matched to a gene: 2. Sequenced material: PBMCs or T cells enriched from blood (not recorded which). The chain couples TRBV19 to TRBJ1-5, with 9 bases aligning to TRBD1. The TCR was taken from a woman aged 50 to 60 who had been exposed to COVID-19. For the CDR3, the DNA is TGTGCCAGTAAGGACAGGGGAAATCAGCCCCAGCATTTT. Protein product: CASKDRGNQPQHF.